This TCR beta chain was sequenced during a study of blood T cell repertoires in COVID-19. Study summary: The samples span acute and convalescent COVID-19 from the United States, Italy and Spain. Nucleic acid was either cDNA or gDNA, and it came from T cells, B-cell-depleted T cells, or PBMCs.

Original data processing: From reference gene primer amplification, estimates of nucleated cell counts were derived. Method: immunoSEQ multiplex PCR; TCRdb's copy keeps in-frame clones and lacks some. D and trimming come from the DNA, and the V and J calls and clone size come from that table. The sample gives 200,000 or so clones, about nine tenths of which show up once; around 2.9% is in the top ten. Per germline, CDR1 SGHTA and CDR2 FQGTGA. The CDR3 has 15 residues. V was clipped by 5 bases and J by 1 base, with 14 bases between them. The receptor was derived from a woman aged 60 to 75 with acute or convalescent COVID-19. The chain uses TRBV7-3 and TRBJ2-5; D remains ambiguous. Material for sequencing was peripheral blood. The CDR3, as DNA: TGTGCCAGCAGCCCCGGAGTCACGTTCCAAGAGACCCAGTACTTC. Its translation: CASSPGVTFQETQYF.